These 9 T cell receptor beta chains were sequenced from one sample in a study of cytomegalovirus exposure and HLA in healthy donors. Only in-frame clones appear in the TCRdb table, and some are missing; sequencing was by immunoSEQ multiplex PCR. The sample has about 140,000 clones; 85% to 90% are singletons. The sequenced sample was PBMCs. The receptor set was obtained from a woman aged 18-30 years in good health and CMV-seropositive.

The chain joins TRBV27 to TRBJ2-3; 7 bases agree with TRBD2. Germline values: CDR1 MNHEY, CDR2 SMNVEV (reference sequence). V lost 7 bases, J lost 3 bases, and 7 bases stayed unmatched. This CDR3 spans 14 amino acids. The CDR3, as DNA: TGTGCCAGCACCTATAGCGGGCCTACAGATACGCAGTATTTT. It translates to CASTYSGPTDTQYF.

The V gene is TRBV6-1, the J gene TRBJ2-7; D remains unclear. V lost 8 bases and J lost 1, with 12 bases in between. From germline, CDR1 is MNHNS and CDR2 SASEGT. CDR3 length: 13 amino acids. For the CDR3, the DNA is TGTGCCAGCGTTGAGGCTGGGTCCTACGAGCAGTACTTC. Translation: CASVEAGSYEQYF.

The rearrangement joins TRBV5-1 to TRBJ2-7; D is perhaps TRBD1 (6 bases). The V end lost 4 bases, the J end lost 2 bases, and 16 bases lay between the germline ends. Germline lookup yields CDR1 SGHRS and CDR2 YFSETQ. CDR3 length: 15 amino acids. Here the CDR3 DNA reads TGCGCCAGCAGCCCCGGAGTACAGGGCCCCTACGAGCAGTACTTC. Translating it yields CASSPGVQGPYEQYF.

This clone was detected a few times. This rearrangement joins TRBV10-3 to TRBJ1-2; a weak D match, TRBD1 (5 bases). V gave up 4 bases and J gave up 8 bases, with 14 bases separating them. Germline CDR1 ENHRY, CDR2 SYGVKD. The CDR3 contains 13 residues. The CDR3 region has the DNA TGTGCCATCAGTGCCCAGCCTAGGGGCGGCTACACCTTC. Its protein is CAISAQPRGGYTF.

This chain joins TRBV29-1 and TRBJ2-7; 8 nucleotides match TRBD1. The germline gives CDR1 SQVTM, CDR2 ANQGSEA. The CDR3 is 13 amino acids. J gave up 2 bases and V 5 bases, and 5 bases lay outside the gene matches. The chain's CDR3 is CSVRTGFPYEQYF. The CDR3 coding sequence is TGCAGCGTTCGGACAGGGTTCCCCTACGAGCAGTACTTC.

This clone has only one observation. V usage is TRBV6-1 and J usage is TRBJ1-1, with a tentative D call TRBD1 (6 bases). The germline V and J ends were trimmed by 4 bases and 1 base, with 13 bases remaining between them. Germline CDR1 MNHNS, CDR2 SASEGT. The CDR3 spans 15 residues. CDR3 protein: CASSGGGAGNTEAFF. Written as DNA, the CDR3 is TGTGCCAGCAGTGGTGGGGGGGCCGGGAACACTGAAGCTTTCTTT.

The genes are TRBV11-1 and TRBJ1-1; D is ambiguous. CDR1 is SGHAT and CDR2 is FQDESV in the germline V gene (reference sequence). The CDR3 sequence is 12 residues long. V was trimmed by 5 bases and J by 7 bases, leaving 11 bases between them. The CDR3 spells CASSIDRGEAFF. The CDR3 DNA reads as TGTGCCAGCAGCATTGATCGGGGTGAAGCTTTCTTT.

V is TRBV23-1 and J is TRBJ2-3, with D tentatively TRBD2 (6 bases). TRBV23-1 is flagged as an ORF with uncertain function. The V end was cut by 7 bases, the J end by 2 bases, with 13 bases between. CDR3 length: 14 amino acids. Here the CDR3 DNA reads TGCGCCAGCACCAAGGGAGGAGACACAGATACGCAGTATTTT. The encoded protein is CASTKGGDTDTQYF.

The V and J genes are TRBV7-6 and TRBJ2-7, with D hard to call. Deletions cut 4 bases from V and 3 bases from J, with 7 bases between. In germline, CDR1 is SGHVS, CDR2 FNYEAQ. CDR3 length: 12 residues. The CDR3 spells CASSSSVYEQYF. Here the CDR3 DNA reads TGTGCCAGCAGCTCCTCGGTCTACGAGCAGTACTTC.